The T cell receptor (beta chain) under discussion was sequenced for a study of blood T cell repertoires in COVID-19. Across the whole study: Samples of COVID-19 (acute and convalescent) were obtained from the United States, Italy and Spain. PBMCs, B-cell-depleted T cells, or T cells were the source of the cDNA or gDNA that made up the material.

Turning to this clone: At the DNA level, this CDR3 is encoded by other sequences in the same sample as well.

The junction had 3 bases not matched to a gene; V was cut back by 3 bases and J by 4 bases. The CDR3 is 13 residues long. CDR1 is DFQATT and CDR2 is SNEGSKA in the germline V gene (reference sequence). Per the original data handling: The authors estimated nucleated cell counts from reference gene primer amplification. Profiling relied on immunoSEQ multiplex PCR, and the TCRdb table lists in-frame clones only, not all of them. The DNA was the basis for D and trimming; V, J and clone size are from that table. Among about 190,000 clones, around 80% were seen once, and the ten largest hold about an eighth.

The chain recombines TRBV20-1 with TRBJ1-5; 7 nucleotides agree with TRBD1. The receptor was isolated from a man between 25 and 39 years old with active or convalescent COVID-19. The source material was peripheral blood. CDR3 nucleotide sequence: TGCAGTGCTAGTACAGGGGTTAATCAGCCCCAGCATTTT. Protein product: CSASTGVNQPQHF.